This TCR beta chain was sequenced for a study of shared clonotypes between healthy human individuals. Study outcomes and limitations: Larger estimated richness was generally recorded for naive subsets relative to memory subsets.

A note on this clone: Its antigen is undetermined.

V lost 1 base, J lost 6 bases, and 9 bases stayed unmatched. This CDR3 has 16 amino acids. The germline CDR1 and CDR2 sequences are SEHNR and FQNEAQ (reference sequence). On sorted subsets, replicate PCRs used 150 to 250 ng DNA, or 27,000 or so T cell genomes. Assay used: immunoSEQ multiplex PCR; TCRdb lists only in-frame clones, some missing. The sample has a few million clones, roughly nine tenths seen once. Subsets obtained from CD4+ cells comprised CD45RA+ naive and CD45RA-negative memory cells. The clonotype was recovered from a man aged 18 to 30 in good health. V gene TRBV7-9 combines with J gene TRBJ2-7, with 10 bases aligning to TRBD1. The sequencing input was naive CD4+ T cells sorted from blood. The sample's subset: CD45RA+ positively selected. The CDR3 DNA reads as TGTGCCAGCAGCTTAGAAGTGACAGGGGGCCCTGGCGAGCAGTACTTC. Its protein is CASSLEVTGGPGEQYF. Filled out from reference TRBV7-9 and TRBJ2-7, the complete variable domain reads DTGVSQNPRHKITKRGQNVTFRCDPISEHNRLYWYRQTLGQGPEFLTYFQNEAQLEKSRLLSDRFSAERPKGSFSTLEIQRTEQGDSAMYLCASSLEVTGGPGEQYFGPGTRLTVT.